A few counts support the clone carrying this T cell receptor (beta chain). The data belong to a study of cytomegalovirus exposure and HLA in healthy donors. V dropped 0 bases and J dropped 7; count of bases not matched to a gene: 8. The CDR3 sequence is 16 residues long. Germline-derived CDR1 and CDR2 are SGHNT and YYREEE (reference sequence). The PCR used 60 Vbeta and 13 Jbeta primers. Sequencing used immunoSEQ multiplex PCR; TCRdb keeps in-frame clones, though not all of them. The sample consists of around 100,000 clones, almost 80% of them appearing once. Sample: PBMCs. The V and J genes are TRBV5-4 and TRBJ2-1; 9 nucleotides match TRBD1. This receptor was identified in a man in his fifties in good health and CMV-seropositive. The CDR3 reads CASSLGAPGQGNEQFF. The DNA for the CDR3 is TGTGCCAGCAGCTTGGGAGCGCCGGGACAGGGTAATGAGCAGTTCTTC.